Presented here are 7 T cell receptor beta chains from one specimen sequenced in a study of T cells after yellow fever vaccination. Using its own MiXCR run on the 5' RACE reads, TCRdb lists one record per CDR3 protein. The table shows 200,000 to 250,000 distinct CDR3 sequences, with approximately 3.3% occurring only once. The sequenced sample was CD4+ T cells sorted from PBMCs, obtained 10 days after the yellow fever booster vaccination. These receptors all come from a man aged 18 to 30 who received the YFV17D yellow fever vaccine.

This clonotype was detected ten times or more. The chain links TRBV7-7 to TRBJ2-5, with TRBD1 matching over 8 bases. This CDR3 has 15 residues. CDR1 is SSHAT and CDR2 is FNYEAQ in the germline V gene (reference sequence). J gave up 3 bases and V 4 bases, and 7 bases lay outside the gene matches. CDR3 nucleotides: TGTGCCAGCAGCTCATCAGGGGGCGGAGAAGAGACCCAGTACTTC. As protein: CASSSSGGGEETQYF.

There are many counts of this clonotype. V and J are TRBV5-1 and TRBJ2-5; 8 bases are a match to TRBD1. Germline V lookup: CDR1 SGHRS, CDR2 YFSETQ. The CDR3 runs to 14 residues. Losses at the gene ends were 2 bases for V and 6 bases for J; bases not matched to a gene: 6. The DNA of the CDR3 is TGCGCCAGCAGCTTTGGGACAGGTGGGCAGACCCAGTACTTC. This sequence encodes CASSFGTGGQTQYF.

The CDR3 protein is CASSLEVSTEAFF. The CDR3 DNA reads as TGTGCCAGCAGCTTAGAGGTCAGCACTGAAGCTTTCTTT. The chain recombines TRBV11-3 with TRBJ1-1; D unresolved. V was trimmed by 0 bases and J by 4 bases, leaving 6 bases between them. Per the germline V gene, CDR1 is SGHNT and CDR2 is YENEEA. CDR3 length equals 13 residues.

V usage is TRBV20-1 and J usage is TRBJ2-5; the match to TRBD2 covers 7 bases. This CDR3 is built from 15 residues. Per the germline V gene, CDR1 is DFQATT and CDR2 is SNEGSKA (reference sequence). Unmatched junction bases numbered 9, after V lost 3 bases and J lost 2 bases. The CDR3 protein is CSARAGTTTQETQYF. The CDR3 DNA is TGCAGTGCTAGGGCCGGGACTACAACGCAAGAGACCCAGTACTTC.

This clonotype was seen only once. A read error is possible here, since a much larger clone lies one base away. The J gene is TRBJ1-6, the V gene TRBV20-1; D remains unclear. The CDR3 length is 13 residues. The germline gives CDR1 DFQATT, CDR2 SNEGSKA (reference sequence). The CDR3 here is CSAPEGAVSHLHF. The CDR3 DNA follows: TGCAGTGCTCCGGAAGGAGCAGTCTCACACCTCCACTTT.

This clonotype was observed many times. V usage is TRBV7-9 and J usage is TRBJ2-2; 10 positions match TRBD2. Trimming took 2 bases from V and 0 from J; bases not matched to a gene: 0. The CDR3 covers 16 residues. Germline values: CDR1 SEHNR, CDR2 FQNEAQ (reference sequence). CDR3 in amino acids: CASSLSGGANTGELFF. For the CDR3, the DNA is TGTGCCAGCAGCTTAAGCGGGGGGGCGAACACCGGGGAGCTGTTTTTT.

This clonotype was detected ten times or more. In DNA form, the CDR3 reads TGTGCCAGCAAAGGTGTGTTGTACTTC. This sequence encodes CASKGVLYF. This chain links TRBV12-3 or TRBV12-4 with TRBJ2-7; D remains ambiguous. The V end was cut by 7 bases, the J end by 12 bases, with 10 bases between. This CDR3 has 9 amino acids.